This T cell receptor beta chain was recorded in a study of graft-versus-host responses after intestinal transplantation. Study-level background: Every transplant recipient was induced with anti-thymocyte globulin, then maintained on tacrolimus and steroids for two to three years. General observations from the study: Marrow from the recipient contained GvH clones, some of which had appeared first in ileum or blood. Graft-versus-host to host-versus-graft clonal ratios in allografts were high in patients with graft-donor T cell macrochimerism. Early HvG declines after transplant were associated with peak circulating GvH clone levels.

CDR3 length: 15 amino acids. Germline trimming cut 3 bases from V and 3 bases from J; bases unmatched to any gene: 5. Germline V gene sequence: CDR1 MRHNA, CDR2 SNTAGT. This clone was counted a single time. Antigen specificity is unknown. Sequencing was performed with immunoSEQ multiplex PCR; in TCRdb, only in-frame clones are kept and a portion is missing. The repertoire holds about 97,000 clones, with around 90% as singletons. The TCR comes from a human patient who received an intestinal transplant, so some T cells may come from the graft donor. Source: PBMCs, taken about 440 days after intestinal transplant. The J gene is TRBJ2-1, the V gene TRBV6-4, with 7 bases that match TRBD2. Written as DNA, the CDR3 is TGTGCCAGCAGTGAAGGGGCTAGCGGCTACAATGAGCAGTTCTTC. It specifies CASSEGASGYNEQFF.